This TCR beta chain was recorded in a study of shared clonotypes between healthy human individuals. Turning to the study itself: Donors had three CD4 naive, three CD4 memory, two CD8 naive and one CD8 memory plate apiece. Notes on the study in general: There were few donors, and this limited the genetic and exposure-history diversity represented. The authors expected sequencing depth to affect clonotype sharing among donors.

The ends lost 2 bases at V and 4 bases at J; junction bases unmatched: 7. The CDR3 runs to 14 residues. Germline CDR1 is GTSNPN and CDR2 is SVGIG (reference sequence). Sequencing was performed with immunoSEQ multiplex PCR; in TCRdb, only in-frame clones are kept and a portion is missing. The table includes about 2.4 million clones, 93% detected once. Comment on this clone: Its antigen is as yet unknown.

This clonotype was obtained from a man aged 18-30 years in good health. Some clones in this sample may be carry-over from other donors' samples. The chain carries TRBV30 and TRBJ2-7; TRBD1 matches 8 bases. The sequenced sample consisted of naive CD4+ T cells from PBMCs. Subset noted: CD45RA+ positively selected. CDR3: CAWSIGTGLYEQYF. The CDR3 DNA reads TGTGCCTGGAGTATAGGGACAGGTTTGTACGAGCAGTACTTC.